What follows are 32 T cell receptor beta chains derived from one specimen sequenced in a study of beta chain features in type 1 diabetes listed by TCRdb under 2018. Overall results and qualifications from the work: A moderate but significant shortening of TCRB CDR3 length was observed in type 1 diabetes patients in all four CD4+ subsets.

Their antigens are not known. Libraries came from the immunoSEQ multiplex PCR assay. The entire isolated RNA was reverse transcribed using the High Capacity cDNA Reverse Transcription Kit, and thus expressed TCRB transcripts were sequenced. TCRdb re-hosts the immuneACCESS table, in-frame sequences only. Its copies lack some clones; in the studies checked, an unresolved V gene accounts for under half of them, and the cause for the rest is not known. This sample has some 640,000 clones in its table, and over 13% of those were observed once. Approximately 0.043% of the sample is taken by the ten largest. The sample was naive CD4+ T cells from blood. According to the study, the label for this sample's cell subset or site signals: true naive CD4+ T cells. These receptor sequences come from a man younger than 30 with type 1 diabetes.

This clone turned up a few times. The V gene is TRBV18, the J gene TRBJ1-5; a weak D match, TRBD1 (5 bases). V lost 4 bases and J 9 bases, leaving 16 bases between the germline ends. Germline V lookup: CDR1 KGHSH, CDR2 LQKENI. The CDR3 is made up of 14 amino acids. The CDR3 loop reads CASSLRGAQSPQHF. The CDR3 DNA is TGTGCCAGCTCACTTCGGGGCGCCCAGTCGCCCCAGCATTTT.

This clone has a handful of counts. This chain links TRBV6-5 with TRBJ1-2; no clear D. CDR3 length: 11 residues. Germline values: CDR1 MNHEY, CDR2 SVGAGI. Trimming cost V 4 bases and J 4 bases, with 4 bases left between them. CDR3 protein: CASSSAYGYTF. DNA for the CDR3: TGTGCCAGCAGTTCGGCCTATGGCTACACCTTC.

The chain uses TRBV9 and TRBJ2-2, with no clear D. V lost 2 bases and J lost 0, with 11 bases in between. The V gene's germline CDR1 is SGDLS and CDR2 YYNGEE. The CDR3 is made up of 16 amino acids. The chain's CDR3 is CASSVGNRANTGELFF. The CDR3 DNA follows: TGTGCCAGCAGCGTCGGAAACCGCGCGAACACCGGGGAGCTGTTTTTT.

This chain joins TRBV15 and TRBJ2-5; D might be TRBD1 or TRBD2, each matching 5 bases. The CDR3 totals 15 residues. Germline V gives CDR1 LNHNV, CDR2 YYDKDF (reference sequence). Trimming pared 1 base from V and 11 bases from J, leaving 20 bases between. The CDR3 region is CATSRAGTSSGFQYF. CDR3 bases: TGTGCCACCAGCAGAGCCGGGACCTCCTCTGGTTTTCAGTACTTC. Using reference TRBV15 and TRBJ2-5 for the parts outside the CDR3, the full variable domain is DAMVIQNPRYQVTQFGKPVTLSCSQTLNHNVMYWYQQKSSQAPKLLFHYYDKDFNNEADTPDNFQSRRPNTSFCFLDIRSPGLGDTAMYLCATSRAGTSSGFQYFGPGTRLLVL.

This clone was seen only a few times. The genes are TRBV7-8 and TRBJ2-7; D is unresolved. The CDR3 covers 13 residues. V was trimmed by 6 bases and J by 3 bases, leaving 12 bases between them. Germline V gives CDR1 SGHVS, CDR2 FQNEAQ. CDR3 in amino acids: CASSLGPDYEQYF. CDR3 in DNA: TGTGCCAGCAGTCTCGGACCCGACTACGAGCAGTACTTC.

The table lists this clone with a few counts. The chain recombines TRBV7-2 with TRBJ2-3; TRBD2 agrees at 9 bases. This CDR3 contains 15 residues. V dropped 4 bases and J dropped 2; count of bases not matched to a gene: 4. Germline values: CDR1 SGHTA, CDR2 FQGNSA. CDR3 nucleotides: TGTGCCAGCAGCTGGCTAGCGGGGATCACAGATACGCAGTATTTT. Translating it yields CASSWLAGITDTQYF.

In this sample, this clone turned up a few times. The chain has TRBV10-1 and TRBJ2-7, with 15 bases identical to TRBD2. This CDR3 has 19 residues. Per germline, CDR1 WNHNN and CDR2 SYGVQD (reference sequence). The V and J ends lost 6 bases and 4 bases, in that order; junction bases with no gene match: 16. Here the CDR3 reads CASSEVGLAGGPIWYEQYF. CDR3 sequence (DNA): TGCGCCAGCAGCGAGGTAGGACTAGCGGGAGGGCCCATCTGGTACGAGCAGTACTTC.

The V call is TRBV27, the J call TRBJ2-7, with 10 bases aligning to TRBD1. J lost 4 bases, V lost 5 bases, and 5 bases had no gene match. CDR1 MNHEY and CDR2 SMNVEV come from the germline V gene (reference sequence). The CDR3 contains 14 residues. The CDR3 DNA sequence: TGTGCCAGCAGTCCCTGGACAGGGGGTTACGAGCAGTACTTC. Translation gives CASSPWTGGYEQYF.

The V gene is TRBV30, the J gene TRBJ1-4, with a weak D call TRBD1 (5 bases). The CDR3 consists of 13 residues. CDR1 and CDR2 (germline): GTSNPN, SVGIG (reference sequence). Trimming pared 2 bases from V and 4 bases from J, leaving 8 bases between. This chain's CDR3 is CAWSTGFNEKLFF. The CDR3 DNA is TGTGCCTGGAGTACAGGATTTAATGAAAAACTGTTTTTT.

This clone was observed a handful of times. The CDR3 sequence is CASSLAGEVGELFF. DNA for the CDR3: TGTGCCAGCAGCTTAGCGGGAGAGGTCGGGGAGCTGTTTTTT. This chain links TRBV5-4 with TRBJ2-2, with 8 bases identical to TRBD2. The germline gives CDR1 SGHNT, CDR2 YYREEE (reference sequence). CDR3 length: 14 amino acids. V shed 2 bases, J shed 7 bases, and the junction held 4 bases outside the gene matches.

V gene TRBV6-1 combines with J gene TRBJ2-5, with 8 bases identical to TRBD2. The J segment lost 4 bases and the V segment lost 3 bases, leaving 4 bases of the junction unmatched. The CDR3 loop spans 14 amino acids. Germline CDR1 MNHNS, CDR2 SASEGT. The CDR3 DNA reads TGTGCCAGCAGTGAGGGACTAGTGGGAGAGACCCAGTACTTC. Translated, it gives CASSEGLVGETQYF.

This sequence joins TRBV18 and TRBJ2-1; TRBD2 might be the D (6 bases). In germline, CDR1 is KGHSH, CDR2 LQKENI. The V end was cut by 5 bases, the J end by 5 bases, with 10 bases between. This CDR3 contains 13 residues. The DNA of the CDR3 is TGTGCCAGCTCAGCGGGAATTAACAATGAGCAGTTCTTC. This codes for CASSAGINNEQFF.

The chain combines TRBV9 with TRBJ2-7, with D possibly matching TRBD1 (6 bases). Germline V gene data show CDR1 as SGDLS and CDR2 as YYNGEE. The V end was cut by 0 bases, the J end by 0 bases, with 10 bases between. The CDR3 contains 15 residues. The CDR3 sequence: CASSVGGTLSYEQYF. In DNA form, the CDR3 reads TGTGCCAGCAGCGTAGGTGGGACACTCTCCTACGAGCAGTACTTC. The complete variable domain, with remaining parts taken from reference TRBV9 and TRBJ2-7, reads DSGVTQTPKHLITATGQRVTLRCSPRSGDLSVYWYQQSLDQGLQFLIQYYNGEERAKGNILERFSAQQFPDLHSELNLSSLELGDSALYFCASSVGGTLSYEQYFGPGTRLTVT.

A few counts support this clone. The chain carries TRBV13 and TRBJ2-4, with 8 nucleotides matching TRBD1. This CDR3 contains 18 residues. J lost 0 bases, V lost 4 bases, and 11 bases had no gene match. Germline V lookup: CDR1 PRHDT, CDR2 FYEKMQ (reference sequence). As DNA, the CDR3 is TGTGCCAGCAGCTCCCGTCGGACAGGGCTTCTAGCCAAAAACATTCAGTACTTC. Its protein product is CASSSRRTGLLAKNIQYF.

This rearrangement joins TRBV4-1 to TRBJ1-2, with a tentative D call TRBD1 (6 bases). Germline V gene sequence: CDR1 MGHRA, CDR2 YSYEKL. This CDR3 spans 15 amino acids. Deletions cut 3 bases from V and 7 bases from J, with 18 bases between. The DNA of the CDR3 is TGCGCCAGCAGCCAGCTGGATGGGGGGGCAAGTGGCTACACCTTC. It codes for CASSQLDGGASGYTF.

This clone was seen once. This chain joins TRBV27 and TRBJ1-5, with 10 bases aligning to TRBD1. Germline CDR1 MNHEY, CDR2 SMNVEV (reference sequence). The CDR3 length is 14 residues. Unmatched junction bases numbered 0, after V lost 5 bases and J lost 2 bases. CDR3: CASSGTGGNQPQHF. In DNA, the CDR3 is TGTGCCAGCAGTGGGACAGGGGGCAATCAGCCCCAGCATTTT.

This clone was picked up a small number of times. The chain is built from TRBV5-4 and TRBJ1-1, with D perhaps TRBD1 (5 bases). Germline loops: CDR1 SGHNT, CDR2 YYREEE (reference sequence). The CDR3 extends over 14 amino acids. The V gene lost 4 bases and the J gene lost 2 bases, with 12 bases spanning the gap. The CDR3 DNA reads TGTGCCAGCAGCGCACGGGGCCTCAACACTGAAGCTTTCTTT. Protein sequence: CASSARGLNTEAFF.

This chain connects TRBV30 to TRBJ1-2; 8 bases are shared with TRBD1. V gave up 3 bases and J gave up 3 bases; unmatched junction bases: 15. Germline V lookup: CDR1 GTSNPN, CDR2 SVGIG (reference sequence). The CDR3 spans 17 residues. The CDR3 bases are TGTGCCTGGAGCACAGTCAGATTCGGGACAGGTTACTATGGCTACACCTTC. Protein sequence: CAWSTVRFGTGYYGYTF.

This clone appeared a few times. The chain recombines TRBV7-2 with TRBJ2-5; the match to TRBD1 covers 7 bases. CDR1 and CDR2 (germline): SGHTA, FQGNSA. CDR3 length equals 13 residues. V trimming: 4 bases; J trimming: 8 bases; junction bases outside the gene matches: 7. This chain's CDR3 is CASSSGQGVTQYF. CDR3 nucleotide sequence: TGTGCCAGCAGCTCTGGTCAGGGGGTTACCCAGTACTTC.

The gene calls are TRBV4-2 and TRBJ1-1; no clear D. Trimming removed 7 bases from V and 0 bases from J, with 18 bases in between. The CDR3 sequence is 16 residues long. CDR1 and CDR2 (germline): LGHNA, YNFKEQ. CDR3: CASTRHPNGVNTEAFF. CDR3 in DNA: TGTGCCAGCACCCGACATCCTAATGGTGTGAACACTGAAGCTTTCTTT.

The table lists this clone with a few counts. The chain carries TRBV30 and TRBJ2-5, with TRBD2 as a possible D gene (6 bases). The ends were cut back, 0 bases at V and 9 bases at J, with 17 bases in the middle. This CDR3 has 14 amino acids. Per the germline V gene, CDR1 is GTSNPN and CDR2 is SVGIG (reference sequence). CDR3 residues: CAWSVDSRQRAQYF. CDR3 coding DNA: TGTGCCTGGAGTGTCGACAGCCGCCAGCGGGCCCAGTACTTC.

This clone has just a few counts. CDR3 in amino acids: CASRPGQGNGYTF. The CDR3 DNA reads as TGTGCCAGTAGACCGGGACAGGGGAATGGCTACACCTTC. The chain carries TRBV28 and TRBJ1-2; 10 bases agree with TRBD1. The CDR3 extends over 13 amino acids. Germline CDR1 reads MDHEN; CDR2 reads SYDVKM. The V gene end was trimmed by 9 bases and the J gene end by 6 bases; junction bases not matched to a gene: 7.

V is TRBV25-1 and J is TRBJ1-1, with 7 bases aligning to TRBD1. The V gene's germline CDR1 is MGHDK and CDR2 SYGVNS. This CDR3 is 15 amino acids long. The V gene end was trimmed by 3 bases and the J gene end by 3 bases; junction bases not matched to a gene: 7. The CDR3, as DNA: TGTGCCAGCAGTGATGGGACAGCGGGGGACACTGAAGCTTTCTTT. Its translation is CASSDGTAGDTEAFF.

This clone occurred a few times. The rearrangement joins TRBV7-9 to TRBJ1-4; D perhaps matches TRBD1 (6 bases). The CDR3 length is 15 residues. CDR1 is SEHNR and CDR2 is FQNEAQ in the germline V gene (reference sequence). Between the trimmed V and J ends, which lost 3 bases and 0 bases, there was a span of 8 bases. Here the CDR3 reads CASSFDRPTNEKLFF. The CDR3 DNA is TGTGCCAGCAGCTTTGACAGGCCAACTAATGAAAAACTGTTTTTT.

The chain joins TRBV6-5 to TRBJ1-2, with no clear D. In germline, CDR1 is MNHEY, CDR2 SVGAGI. Deletions cut 4 bases from V and 8 bases from J, with 14 bases between. This CDR3 is built from 13 residues. The CDR3 loop is CASSSLGRSGYTF. The CDR3 DNA is TGTGCCAGCAGTTCCCTAGGCCGGTCGGGCTACACCTTC.

V usage is TRBV30 and J usage is TRBJ2-1; a possible D gene is TRBD1 (7 bases). The CDR3 is 16 amino acids. CDR1 and CDR2 from the germline V gene are GTSNPN and SVGIG (reference sequence). Between the trimmed V and J ends, which lost 1 base and 0 bases, there was a span of 13 bases. CDR3 sequence reads: CAWSDGGGPSYNEQFF. Written as DNA, the CDR3 is TGTGCCTGGAGTGATGGAGGGGGCCCCTCCTACAATGAGCAGTTCTTC.

In this sample, this clone turned up a few times. V usage is TRBV11-2 and J usage is TRBJ2-3; 11 positions match TRBD2. The germline V gene has CDR1 SGHAT and CDR2 FQNNGV. V was clipped by 3 bases and J by 6 bases; unmatched bases: 8. The length of the CDR3 is 16 residues. The chain's CDR3 is CASSFYSGRAMDTQYF. The CDR3 DNA is TGTGCCAGCAGCTTCTATAGCGGGAGGGCCATGGATACGCAGTATTTT.

The rearrangement links TRBV20-1 to TRBJ2-7; D is undetermined. Germline CDR1 reads DFQATT; CDR2 reads SNEGSKA (reference sequence). Trimming took 8 bases from V and 6 from J, leaving 14 bases between them. This CDR3 comprises 11 residues. Here the CDR3 reads CSYQASGEQYF. CDR3 nucleotide sequence: TGCAGTTACCAGGCTAGTGGCGAGCAGTACTTC.

The chain joins TRBV19 to TRBJ1-2, with D possibly being TRBD1 (5 bases). The CDR3 spans 15 residues. The V gene's germline CDR1 is LNHDA and CDR2 SQIVND (reference sequence). V dropped 8 bases and J dropped 4 bases, with 20 bases sitting between them. This CDR3 is CASGEFGAALYGYTF. CDR3 DNA: TGTGCCAGTGGAGAATTTGGGGCCGCCCTCTATGGCTACACCTTC.

The chain has TRBV7-2 and TRBJ2-1, with 7 bases matching TRBD2. The CDR3 contains 13 residues. Unmatched junction bases numbered 4, after V lost 3 bases and J lost 8 bases. Germline CDR1 SGHTA, CDR2 FQGNSA. This CDR3 reads CASSLSSGDEQFF. CDR3 nucleotide sequence: TGTGCCAGCAGCTTGTCGAGCGGGGATGAGCAGTTCTTC.

This clone was counted between two and nine times. This sample also contains other DNA sequences that code for the same CDR3. The chain uses TRBV7-9 and TRBJ2-7, with D unclear. CDR3 length: 12 residues. V lost 1 base and J lost 3, with 4 bases in between. Germline V gene data show CDR1 as SEHNR and CDR2 as FQNEAQ (reference sequence). CDR3 loop: CASSLDLYEQYF. For the CDR3, the DNA is TGTGCCAGCAGCTTAGATCTCTACGAGCAGTACTTC.

The chain links TRBV9 to TRBJ2-1; TRBD2 is a possible D gene (6 bases). The germline V gene encodes CDR1 SGDLS and CDR2 YYNGEE. The CDR3 is 15 amino acids. Trimming removed 0 bases at V and 9 bases at J, with 16 bases between. The CDR3 sequence: CASSVGPSRESEQFF. The CDR3, as DNA: TGTGCCAGCAGCGTAGGACCCTCCCGGGAGAGTGAGCAGTTCTTC.